The text below deals with one T cell receptor (beta chain). Its antigen remains unidentified. PCR amplification relied on 60 Vbeta primers (plus 13 Jbeta primers). Sequencing was performed with immunoSEQ multiplex PCR; in TCRdb, only in-frame clones are kept and a portion is missing. The sample holds 55,000 to 80,000 clones, 85% to 90% seen once. The entry originates in a study of cytomegalovirus exposure and HLA in healthy donors. Study-wide background: Sequencing of 180 million or so T cells in an earlier analysis found 95 million to 120 million unique TCR beta sequences.

V gave up 1 base and J gave up 4 bases, with 8 bases separating them. The CDR3 has 14 amino acids. Per the germline V gene, CDR1 is SGHTA and CDR2 is FQGNSA. Whole-study findings and limits: As a later analysis showed, several of the most significant clusters appeared to be linked to common viral pathogens. Associated with cytomegalovirus, according to the listing, were around 170 TCR beta chains.

The sample comprised PBMCs. This chain connects TRBV7-2 to TRBJ1-3; D is undetermined. The sequence was obtained from a female donor in good health and CMV-seronegative. CDR3 sequence (DNA): TGTGCCAGCAGCTTAGTGGCAGTAGGAAACACCATATATTTT. It is translated as CASSLVAVGNTIYF.